Listed here are 19 T cell receptor beta chains from one sample, sequenced in a study of STAT5B mutations in CD4+ large granular lymphocyte leukemia. TCRdb's copy holds only in-frame clones and misses some; the assay was immunoSEQ multiplex PCR. The sample has 40,000 to 45,000 clones, around 84% seen once. Sequencing input: CD4+ T cells from blood buffy coats. These receptors came from a human donor in good health.

The V gene is TRBV5-1, the J gene TRBJ2-3, with D possibly matching TRBD2 (6 bases). In germline, CDR1 is SGHRS, CDR2 YFSETQ. CDR3 size: 17 residues. Trimming pared 4 bases from V and 5 bases from J, leaving 23 bases between. CDR3 sequence: CASSPGNGGGSRDTQYF. CDR3 coding DNA: TGCGCCAGCAGCCCCGGTAACGGGGGAGGTTCAAGAGATACGCAGTATTTT.

The V call is TRBV29-1, the J call TRBJ2-5; D is possibly TRBD1 (7 bases). The V gene lost 4 bases and the J gene lost 5 bases, with 11 bases spanning the gap. This CDR3 spans 12 amino acids. From germline, CDR1 is SQVTM and CDR2 ANQGSEA. The CDR3 is CSVARGRETQYF. The CDR3 nucleotides read TGCAGCGTTGCCAGGGGGAGGGAGACCCAGTACTTC.

V gene TRBV18 combines with J gene TRBJ1-4, with a tentative D call TRBD1 (5 bases). The CDR3 has 14 residues. CDR1 and CDR2 from the germline V gene are KGHSH and LQKENI. V lost 6 bases, J lost 3 bases, and 11 bases lay in between. CDR3 amino acids: CASSFEGSNEKLFF. Here the CDR3 DNA reads TGTGCCAGCTCGTTTGAGGGGTCTAATGAAAAACTGTTTTTT.

This clone appeared once. This chain joins TRBV10-3 and TRBJ2-7; 10 bases are shared with TRBD2. The CDR3 extends over 16 amino acids. After removal of 0 bases from V and 4 bases from J, the junction contained 6 bases not matched to a gene. CDR1 and CDR2 (germline): ENHRY, SYGVKD. Written as DNA, the CDR3 is TGTGCCATCAGTGAGTCGGCTAGCGGGAGTGGGTACGAGCAGTACTTC. Translation gives CAISESASGSGYEQYF.

The chain is built from TRBV7-2 and TRBJ2-3; unclear D gene. V lost 5 bases and J 5 bases, leaving 14 bases between the germline ends. The length of the CDR3 is 14 residues. Germline V lookup: CDR1 SGHTA, CDR2 FQGNSA. The CDR3 DNA follows: TGTGCCAGCAGCACCGCCTTTGGCAGAGATACGCAGTATTTT. This translates into CASSTAFGRDTQYF.

This chain connects TRBV6-4 to TRBJ2-1; 11 bases align to TRBD2. The junction had 5 bases not matched to a gene; V was cut back by 6 bases and J by 4 bases. Germline CDR1 MRHNA, CDR2 SNTAGT. This CDR3 spans 15 amino acids. In DNA form, the CDR3 reads TGTGCCAGCAGCCTACTAGCGGGGGCTTACAATGAGCAGTTCTTC. It yields the protein CASSLLAGAYNEQFF.

The chain recombines TRBV7-6 with TRBJ1-1, with D perhaps TRBD1 (6 bases). The CDR3 extends over 17 amino acids. The V gene's germline CDR1 is SGHVS and CDR2 FNYEAQ. V was shortened by 3 bases and J by 5 bases, with 22 bases between the two germline ends. CDR3 region: CASSFSGGGDFGTEAFF. Written as DNA, the CDR3 is TGTGCCAGCAGCTTTAGTGGGGGCGGGGACTTTGGGACTGAAGCTTTCTTT. Together with reference TRBV7-6 and TRBJ1-1, the CDR3 gives the full variable domain: GAGVSQSPRYKVTKRGQDVALRCDPISGHVSLYWYRQALGQGPEFLTYFNYEAQQDKSGLPNDRFSAERPEGSISTLTIQRTEQRDSAMYRCASSFSGGGDFGTEAFFGQGTRLTVV.

This clone was recorded only once. This chain links TRBV6-6 with TRBJ2-5; no clear D. Germline V lookup: CDR1 MNHNY, CDR2 SVGAGI (reference sequence). Trimming stripped 5 bases from V and 5 bases from J, with 9 bases between. The CDR3 loop spans 12 amino acids. CDR3 bases: TGTGCCAGCAGTATAGATCGGGAGACCCAGTACTTC. It codes for CASSIDRETQYF.

This clone was recorded only once. The chain uses TRBV10-3 and TRBJ1-1; a weak D match, TRBD1 (6 bases). V shed 7 bases and J shed 4 bases, with 19 bases lying between them. The germline V gene encodes CDR1 ENHRY and CDR2 SYGVKD. The CDR3 length is 15 residues. The CDR3 sequence: CAITGGLPGATEAFF. CDR3 in DNA: TGTGCCATCACGGGGGGATTACCAGGGGCCACTGAAGCTTTCTTT.

The V gene is TRBV5-4, the J gene TRBJ2-1; 12 bases line up with TRBD2. The germline V gene has CDR1 SGHNT and CDR2 YYREEE (reference sequence). With V trimmed by 4 bases and J by 2 bases, 7 bases remained unmatched. The CDR3 consists of 17 residues. Here the CDR3 reads CASSGRSSGGAYNEQFF. The CDR3 DNA reads as TGTGCCAGCAGCGGCCGATCTAGCGGGGGGGCCTACAATGAGCAGTTCTTC.

The chain employs TRBV6-1 and TRBJ2-7; possible D gene TRBD1, 6 bases. Deletions cut 6 bases from V and 0 bases from J, with 12 bases between. From germline, CDR1 is MNHNS and CDR2 SASEGT. This CDR3 region has 14 residues. The CDR3, as DNA: TGTGCCAGCAGGAGGGACACTAGCTCCTACGAGCAGTACTTC. It yields the protein CASRRDTSSYEQYF.

The chain recombines TRBV7-2 with TRBJ1-1; 7 bases fit TRBD1. CDR3 length: 14 amino acids. The V gene end was trimmed by 3 bases and the J gene end by 2 bases; junction bases not matched to a gene: 3. In germline, CDR1 is SGHTA, CDR2 FQGNSA. The CDR3 here is CASSLGQFNTEAFF. The CDR3 nucleotides are TGTGCCAGCAGCTTGGGACAGTTTAACACTGAAGCTTTCTTT. The variable domain in full, completed from reference TRBV7-2 and TRBJ1-1, reads GAGVSQSPSNKVTEKGKDVELRCDPISGHTALYWYRQSLGQGLEFLIYFQGNSAPDKSGLPSDRFSAERTGGSVSTLTIQRTQQEDSAVYLCASSLGQFNTEAFFGQGTRLTVV.

The rearrangement links TRBV28 to TRBJ1-5; TRBD1 matches at 12 bases. Germline V gives CDR1 MDHEN, CDR2 SYDVKM. V lost 4 bases to trimming and J lost 6 bases; unmatched junction nucleotides: 7. The CDR3 length is 16 residues. The CDR3, as DNA: TGTGCCAGCAGTTCCCGGGACAGGGGGCTAGTTCAGCCCCAGCATTTT. Translating gives CASSSRDRGLVQPQHF.

Written as DNA, the CDR3 is TGTGCCAGCAGCTTGCAGGGGGGGGTAAACTATGGCTACACCTTC. As protein: CASSLQGGVNYGYTF. The rearrangement uses TRBV7-9 and TRBJ1-2, with 7 bases identical to TRBD1. The CDR3 runs to 15 residues. Losses at the gene ends were 3 bases for V and 2 bases for J; bases not matched to a gene: 6. Germline V CDR1 and CDR2: SEHNR, FQNEAQ (reference sequence). Looking up the rest from reference TRBV7-9 and TRBJ1-2 gives the full variable domain: DTGVSQNPRHKITKRGQNVTFRCDPISEHNRLYWYRQTLGQGPEFLTYFQNEAQLEKSRLLSDRFSAERPKGSFSTLEIQRTEQGDSAMYLCASSLQGGVNYGYTFGSGTRLTVV.

The chain has TRBV19 and TRBJ2-7; 9 bases are a match to TRBD2. This CDR3 comprises 15 residues. With V trimmed by 4 bases and J by 4 bases, 8 bases remained unmatched. CDR1 is LNHDA and CDR2 is SQIVND in the germline V gene (reference sequence). The CDR3 DNA is TGTGCCAGTAGTAGAGGGACTAGCCGCAGTTACGAGCAGTACTTC. As protein: CASSRGTSRSYEQYF.

V usage is TRBV6-1 and J usage is TRBJ1-3; D uncertain. Trimming removed 6 bases at V and 0 bases at J, with 12 bases between. The CDR3 is made up of 15 amino acids. Germline V gene sequence: CDR1 MNHNS, CDR2 SASEGT. The CDR3, as DNA: TGTGCCAGCAGGGACTCAACCAACTCTGGAAACACCATATATTTT. Translating gives CASRDSTNSGNTIYF.

The V and J genes are TRBV11-2 and TRBJ1-3; D remains unclear. The CDR3 consists of 13 residues. Germline CDR1 SGHAT, CDR2 FQNNGV. Trimming stripped 4 bases from V and 0 bases from J, with 4 bases between. In nucleotides, the CDR3 is TGTGCCAGCAGCTCCACCTCTGGAAACACCATATATTTT. It yields the protein CASSSTSGNTIYF.

This clone turned up a few times. V gene TRBV28 combines with J gene TRBJ2-7, with D possibly matching TRBD2 (5 bases). The CDR3 length is 16 residues. V gave up 6 bases and J gave up 5 bases, with 23 bases separating them. Germline CDR1 MDHEN, CDR2 SYDVKM. CDR3 in amino acids: CASSTAASTARDEQYF. The CDR3, as DNA: TGTGCCAGCAGCACCGCGGCGTCAACCGCGAGGGACGAGCAGTACTTC.

The genes are TRBV28 and TRBJ1-1; D is ambiguous. Trimming took 6 bases from V and 1 from J, leaving 9 bases between them. Germline assignment: CDR1 MDHEN and CDR2 SYDVKM. The CDR3 contains 13 residues. For the CDR3, the DNA is TGTGCCAGCAGCCTCGATCAGAACACTGAAGCTTTCTTT. Translating it yields CASSLDQNTEAFF.